This record concerns one T cell receptor (beta chain) sequence. The data belong to a study of blood T cell repertoires in COVID-19. Across the study: The samples span acute and convalescent COVID-19 from the United States, Italy and Spain. T cells, B-cell-depleted T cells, or PBMCs provided the cDNA or gDNA that served as material.

In the authors' workflow: For nucleated cells, counts were estimated from reference gene primer amplification. Assay used: immunoSEQ multiplex PCR; TCRdb lists only in-frame clones, some missing. V, J and clone size reflect that table, while D and trimming were determined from the DNA. This table has some 93,000 clones, approximately 86% appearing once. The germline V gene encodes CDR1 SQVTM and CDR2 ANQGSEA. The CDR3 contains 15 residues. J lost 4 bases, V lost 5 bases, and 10 bases had no gene match. The V and J genes are TRBV29-1 and TRBJ2-7; 11 bases align to TRBD2. Sequencing input: peripheral blood. This sequence originates from a man aged 60-69 years with acute or convalescent COVID-19. CDR3 residues: CSVLKLAGVTYEQYF. DNA for the CDR3: TGCAGCGTTCTCAAACTAGCGGGAGTTACGTACGAGCAGTACTTC.